This T cell receptor beta chain was retrieved from a study of blood T cell repertoires in COVID-19 (dated by TCRdb to 2018 to 2021). Broadly, across the study: Samples covering the acute and convalescent phases of COVID-19 were provided by collaborators in the United States, Italy and Spain. The prospective study material was composed of cDNA or gDNA derived from T cells, B-cell-depleted T cells, or PBMCs. Deeply sampled blood TCRbeta repertoires from subjects exposed to, actively infected with, or recovered from COVID-19 were included in the dataset. The repertoires were made available in a free public database intended to serve as a resource for research on the immune response to SARS-CoV-2. Samples came from the ongoing ImmuneRACE study (first 160 participants) plus 1,254 subjects from 6 global collaborators. The sample metadata nearly always contained a de-identified subject ID, COVID-19 status, age in years and sex. Where HLA class I and class II types were available, the types were taken from metadata supplied by the sample provider, not from assay-based typing.

Taken from the germline V gene, the CDR1 and CDR2 loops are MDHEN and SYDVKM. Measured from the cysteine to the phenylalanine, the CDR3 is 12 residues long. The read is trimmed to its CDR3 DNA, 36 bases read in frame from base 1. After removal of 8 bases from V and 10 bases from J, the junction retains 2 bases not matched to a gene. In the prospective study, participants were roughly 18 to 95 years old, resided in about two dozen geographic areas of the United States, and were enrolled through a virtual design. Cohort assignment in the prospective study relied on participant-reported clinical history from a screening survey and a study questionnaire. Recovered participants in ImmuneRACE Cohort 3 were defined as having two consecutive negative NP/OP PCR tests, clearance from a healthcare professional, or resolution of symptoms. Mobile phlebotomists in the prospective study collected whole blood, serum and a nasopharyngeal or oropharyngeal swab from every participant. Participants in the prospective study had the option to provide additional blood draws and questionnaires over a roughly two-month period. Before DNA extraction, blood samples from the prospective study were shipped at room temperature or frozen.

The full study reports these points: The quantity of clinical and demographic metadata differed by source and by participant and was supplied without curation.

Of note for this clone: Its antigen is unknown. No base quality information exists; no much larger clone differs at one position.

The immunoSEQ Assay, a bias-controlled multiplex PCR, was used to amplify TCRbeta CDR3 regions from genomic DNA. In the source study's methods: The number of nucleated cells in each sample was estimated by amplification of reference gene primers within the assay. Sequence reads were collapsed and filtered to measure the absolute abundance of every unique TCRbeta CDR3 rearrangement. For each sample, productive Simpson clonality was calculated by taking the square root of Simpson's diversity index across productive rearrangements. TCRdb provides this immuneACCESS table in a form limited to in-frame rearrangements. Some clones are lacking; in checked studies, under half of them reflect an unresolved V gene, and why the rest are absent is not known. For V, J and clone size, that table is used; D and trimming come from the DNA. For this sample the table gives approximately 180,000 clones, of which more than 70% were detected only once. 5% to 7.5% of the sample comes from the top ten.

The sequence links TRBV28 to TRBJ2-1; 13 middle bases align to TRBD2. The TCR comes from a man between 35 and 55 years old who had recovered from COVID-19. Sequences were obtained from PBMCs or T cells enriched from blood (not recorded which). In nucleotide form, the sequence is TGTGCCAGCGGGACTAGCGGGGAGGAGCAGTTCTTC. This is translated as CASGTSGEEQFF.